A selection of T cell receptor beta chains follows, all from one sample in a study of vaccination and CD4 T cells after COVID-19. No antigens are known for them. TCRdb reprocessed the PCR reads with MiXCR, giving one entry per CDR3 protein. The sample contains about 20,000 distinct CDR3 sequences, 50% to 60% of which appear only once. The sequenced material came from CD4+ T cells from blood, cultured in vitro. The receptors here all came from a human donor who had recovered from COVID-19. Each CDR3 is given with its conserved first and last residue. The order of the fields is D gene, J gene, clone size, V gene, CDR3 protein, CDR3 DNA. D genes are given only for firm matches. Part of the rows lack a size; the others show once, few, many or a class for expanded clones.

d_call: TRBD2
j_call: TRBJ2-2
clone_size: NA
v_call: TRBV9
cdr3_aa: CASSVSAGASGELFF
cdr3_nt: TGTGCCAGCAGCGTATCAGCGGGAGCTTCCGGGGAGCTGTTTTTT

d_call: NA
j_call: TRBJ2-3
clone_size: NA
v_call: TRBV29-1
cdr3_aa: CSVVSPARATDTQYF
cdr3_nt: TGCAGCGTTGTAAGTCCGGCTAGGGCCACAGATACGCAGTATTTT

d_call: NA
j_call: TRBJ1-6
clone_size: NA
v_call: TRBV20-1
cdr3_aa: CSGSGGVYNSPLHF
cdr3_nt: TGCAGTGGGTCGGGGGGGGTATATAATTCACCCCTCCACTTT

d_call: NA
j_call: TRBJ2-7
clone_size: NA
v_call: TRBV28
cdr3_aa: CASSSVAVLLSYEQYF
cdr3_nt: TGTGCCAGCAGTTCTGTAGCGGTACTCCTATCCTACGAGCAGTACTTC

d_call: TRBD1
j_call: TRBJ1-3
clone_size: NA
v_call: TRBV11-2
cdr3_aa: CASSLVGTGSTIYF
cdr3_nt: TGTGCCAGCAGCTTAGTCGGGACAGGAAGCACCATATATTTT

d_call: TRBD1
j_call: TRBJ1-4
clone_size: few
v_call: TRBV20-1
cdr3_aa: CSARDPGTGIYEKLFF
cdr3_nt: TGCAGTGCTAGAGACCCCGGGACAGGGATATATGAAAAACTGTTTTTT

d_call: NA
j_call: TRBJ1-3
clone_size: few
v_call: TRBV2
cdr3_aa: CASTEQGPTSGNTIYF
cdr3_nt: TGTGCCAGCACCGAACAGGGTCCGACCTCTGGAAACACCATATATTTT

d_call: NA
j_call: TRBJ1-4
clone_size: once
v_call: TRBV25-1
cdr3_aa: CASSVSGRTFNEKLFF
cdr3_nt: TGTGCCAGCAGTGTGTCCGGACGGACTTTTAATGAAAAACTGTTTTTT

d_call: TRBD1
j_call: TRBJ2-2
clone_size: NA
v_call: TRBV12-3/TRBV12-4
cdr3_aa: CASTPLPQGSTGELFF
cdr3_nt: TGTGCCAGCACCCCCCTCCCACAGGGGAGCACCGGGGAGCTGTTTTTT

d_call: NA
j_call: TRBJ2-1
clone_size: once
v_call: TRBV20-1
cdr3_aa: CSARGPAGEAGEQFF
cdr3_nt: TGCAGTGCTAGAGGACCTGCCGGGGAGGCGGGTGAGCAGTTCTTC

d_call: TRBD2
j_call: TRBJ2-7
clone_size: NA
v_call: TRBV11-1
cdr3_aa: CASSLASTGLAYEQYF
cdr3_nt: TGTGCTAGCAGCTTAGCGTCCACTGGACTAGCCTACGAGCAGTACTTC

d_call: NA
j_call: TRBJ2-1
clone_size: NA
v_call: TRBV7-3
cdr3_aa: CASSPRKSSYNEQFF
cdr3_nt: TGTGCCAGCAGCCCCCGTAAGTCCTCCTACAATGAGCAGTTCTTC

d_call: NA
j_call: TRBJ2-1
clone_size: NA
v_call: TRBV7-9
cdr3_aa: CASSSGWPRSRSDSNEQFF
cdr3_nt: TGTGCCAGCAGCTCAGGATGGCCGCGGAGTCGATCCGATAGCAATGAGCAGTTCTTC

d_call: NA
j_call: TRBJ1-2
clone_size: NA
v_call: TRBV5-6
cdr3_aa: CASSLRFDGYTF
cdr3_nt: TGTGCCAGCAGCTTACGATTTGATGGCTACACCTTC

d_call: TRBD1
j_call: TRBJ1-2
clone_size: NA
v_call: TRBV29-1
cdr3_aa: CSAGQGALGYTF
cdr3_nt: TGCAGCGCCGGACAGGGGGCCCTTGGCTACACCTTC

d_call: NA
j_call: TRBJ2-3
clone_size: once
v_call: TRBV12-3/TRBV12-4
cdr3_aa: CASSFASDTDTQYF
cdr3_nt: TGTGCCAGCAGTTTCGCTAGCGACACAGATACGCAGTATTTT

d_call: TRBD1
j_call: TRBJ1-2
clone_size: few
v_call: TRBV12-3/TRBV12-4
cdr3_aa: CASSKTGDGWGNYGYTF
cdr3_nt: TGTGCCAGCAGCAAGACAGGGGATGGGTGGGGAAACTATGGCTACACCTTC

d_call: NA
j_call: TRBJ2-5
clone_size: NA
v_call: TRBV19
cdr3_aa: CASSSWTPLGETQYF
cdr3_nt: TGTGCCAGTAGTTCGTGGACACCCTTGGGAGAGACCCAGTACTTC

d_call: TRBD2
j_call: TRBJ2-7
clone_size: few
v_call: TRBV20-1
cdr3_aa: CSARGLAEYEQYF
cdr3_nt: TGCAGTGCTAGAGGGCTAGCGGAGTACGAGCAGTACTTC

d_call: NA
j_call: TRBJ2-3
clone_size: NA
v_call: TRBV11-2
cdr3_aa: CASSRGSHTDTQYF
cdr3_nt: TGTGCCAGCAGCCGAGGATCTCACACAGATACGCAGTATTTT